A single sample gave rise to the 22 T cell receptor beta chains below, sequenced in a study of T cell changes during pregnancy in multiple sclerosis. Only in-frame clones appear in the TCRdb table, and some are missing; sequencing was by immunoSEQ multiplex PCR. Among roughly 110,000 clones, more than 85% were seen once, and the ten largest hold more than 1.5%. The material was peripheral blood, obtained in the third trimester of pregnancy. These receptors came from a female donor with multiple sclerosis, enrolled in a pregnancy study.

The CDR3 DNA is TGTGCCGCGGGGAGGGGCGAGCGGGGAGGGTACGAGCAGTACTTC. Amino acid sequence: CAAGRGERGGYEQYF. J is TRBJ2-7 and V is TRBV10-3; TRBD2 aligns across 7 bases. This CDR3 is built from 15 residues. CDR1 and CDR2 (germline): ENHRY, SYGVKD. V trimming: 11 bases; J trimming: 4 bases; junction bases outside the gene matches: 17.

V is TRBV7-3 and J is TRBJ1-2, with D hard to call. The germline V gene encodes CDR1 SGHTA and CDR2 FQGTGA. The V and J ends lost 3 bases and 4 bases respectively, with 9 bases between them. The CDR3 is 13 amino acids. The CDR3 protein is CASSFNLGYGYTF. The CDR3 coding sequence is TGTGCCAGCAGCTTTAACCTAGGCTATGGCTACACCTTC.

The CDR3 protein is CASSTFKSSGNTIYF. DNA for the CDR3: TGTGCCAGCAGTACCTTCAAGAGCTCTGGAAACACCATATATTTT. The chain is built from TRBV6-1 and TRBJ1-3; D not resolved. Trimming stripped 5 bases from V and 0 bases from J, with 11 bases between. This CDR3 comprises 15 residues. Germline values: CDR1 MNHNS, CDR2 SASEGT.

The CDR3 coding sequence is TGTGCCAGCAGCAAAGTTGCAGGGGCCTACGAGCAGTACTTC. This codes for CASSKVAGAYEQYF. V and J are TRBV21-1 and TRBJ2-7; the table's D call, TRBD1, was not checked against the DNA. TRBV21-1 is assigned pseudogene status. This CDR3 has 14 amino acids.

This rearrangement joins TRBV5-1 to TRBJ2-7; 10 nucleotides match TRBD1. The ends lost 3 bases at V and 0 bases at J; junction bases unmatched: 3. CDR1 is SGHRS, CDR2 YFSETQ, per germline. The CDR3 has 15 amino acids. CDR3 sequence: CASSSGQGSSYEQYF. DNA of the CDR3: TGCGCCAGCAGCTCGGGACAGGGGAGCTCCTACGAGCAGTACTTC.

The gene calls are TRBV9 and TRBJ1-2, with D unclear. V was cut by 3 bases and J by 4 bases, with 13 bases left in between. Germline lookup yields CDR1 SGDLS and CDR2 YYNGEE. The CDR3 is made up of 14 amino acids. CDR3 nucleotide sequence: TGTGCCAGCAGCGCGACTGGGGAGACCTATGGCTACACCTTC. Translation gives CASSATGETYGYTF.

The chain links TRBV5-5 to TRBJ1-4; 7 nucleotides agree with TRBD1. The J segment lost 0 bases and the V segment lost 4 bases, leaving 3 bases of the junction unmatched. The CDR3 extends over 15 amino acids. The germline V gene encodes CDR1 SGHKS and CDR2 YYEKEE (reference sequence). CDR3 coding DNA: TGTGCCAGCAGCCGACAGGGCGCAACTAATGAAAAACTGTTTTTT. Protein: CASSRQGATNEKLFF.

V is TRBV27 and J is TRBJ2-1, with 9 bases identical to TRBD2. Germline V gene sequence: CDR1 MNHEY, CDR2 SMNVEV (reference sequence). CDR3 size: 15 residues. Trimming cost V 7 bases and J 6 bases; bases outside gene matches: 10. Written as DNA, the CDR3 is TGTGCCAGCACCCGTAGCGGGAGCTCCGGCAATGAGCAGTTCTTC. This sequence encodes CASTRSGSSGNEQFF.

CDR3 sequence reads: CASSEEAAPGRSPLHF. CDR3 in DNA: TGTGCCAGCAGTGAAGAGGCGGCCCCGGGGAGATCACCCCTCCACTTT. The V gene is TRBV6-1, the J gene TRBJ1-6; the D is unclear. The V end was cut by 1 base, the J end by 10 bases, with 17 bases between. CDR3 length equals 16 residues. Germline assignment: CDR1 MNHNS and CDR2 SASEGT.

CDR3 DNA: TGCGCCAGCAGCTTGTCTAGCGGGGGGTTAGATACGCAGTATTTT. This sequence encodes CASSLSSGGLDTQYF. This chain joins TRBV5-1 and TRBJ2-3; 11 nucleotides line up with TRBD2. This CDR3 spans 15 amino acids. Trimming removed 1 base from V and 5 bases from J; junction bases left unmatched: 3. Germline V lookup: CDR1 SGHRS, CDR2 YFSETQ.

The V call is TRBV14, the J call TRBJ2-5; a possible D gene is TRBD1 (6 bases). The CDR3 loop spans 15 amino acids. Per germline, CDR1 SGHDN and CDR2 FVKESK. The V gene lost 3 bases and the J gene lost 0 bases, with 11 bases spanning the gap. CDR3 nucleotide sequence: TGTGCCAGCAGCCACCGGACAGACTACCAAGAGACCCAGTACTTC. It codes for CASSHRTDYQETQYF.

This clone has only one observation. This chain joins TRBV7-2 and TRBJ1-1, with a tentative D call TRBD1 (5 bases). The CDR3 covers 16 residues. Germline V gene sequence: CDR1 SGHTA, CDR2 FQGNSA. The V end lost 0 bases, the J end lost 0 bases, and 11 bases lay between the germline ends. The CDR3 loop reads CASSLAGGTMNTEAFF. The CDR3 nucleotides are TGTGCCAGCAGCTTAGCGGGGGGGACCATGAACACTGAAGCTTTCTTT. The complete variable domain, with remaining parts taken from reference TRBV7-2 and TRBJ1-1, reads GAGVSQSPSNKVTEKGKDVELRCDPISGHTALYWYRQSLGQGLEFLIYFQGNSAPDKSGLPSDRFSAERTGGSVSTLTIQRTQQEDSAVYLCASSLAGGTMNTEAFFGQGTRLTVV.

The chain links TRBV7-2 to TRBJ2-5; no clear D gene. Trimming removed 7 bases at V and 5 bases at J, with 20 bases between. The CDR3 length is 15 residues. Germline-derived CDR1 and CDR2 are SGHTA and FQGNSA. The CDR3 spells CASTTESTVRETQYF. The DNA for the CDR3 is TGTGCCAGCACTACGGAATCTACCGTGAGGGAGACCCAGTACTTC.

This chain joins TRBV7-8 and TRBJ1-1, with D possibly being TRBD1 (6 bases). Germline CDR1 SGHVS, CDR2 FQNEAQ. CDR3 length: 15 amino acids. Between the trimmed V and J ends, which lost 1 base and 5 bases, there was a span of 14 bases. The CDR3 region is CASSLGPQGRTEAFF. Here the CDR3 DNA reads TGTGCCAGCAGCTTAGGTCCACAGGGAAGGACTGAAGCTTTCTTT.

This rearrangement joins TRBV30 to TRBJ2-4; D is perhaps TRBD2 (5 bases). Deletions cut 0 bases from V and 6 bases from J, with 9 bases between. Germline CDR1 GTSNPN, CDR2 SVGIG (reference sequence). This CDR3 is built from 13 residues. DNA of the CDR3: TGTGCCTGGAGTGTACTCGAGGGAAACATTCAGTACTTC. Protein: CAWSVLEGNIQYF.

V is TRBV6-1 and J is TRBJ1-2, with D maybe TRBD1 (5 bases). Germline assignment: CDR1 MNHNS and CDR2 SASEGT. This CDR3 contains 13 residues. Between the trimmed V and J ends, which lost 4 bases and 2 bases, there was a span of 8 bases. The CDR3 here is CASSVPGNYGYTF. For the CDR3, the DNA is TGTGCCAGCAGTGTTCCAGGGAACTATGGCTACACCTTC.

The CDR3 is CASSPLDKGASGNTIYF. The CDR3 DNA reads as TGTGCCAGCTCACCTCTGGACAAGGGGGCCTCTGGAAACACCATATATTTT. The chain is built from TRBV18 and TRBJ1-3, with TRBD1 matching over 7 bases. This CDR3 has 17 residues. CDR1 KGHSH and CDR2 LQKENI come from the germline V gene. Trimming at V came to 3 bases and at J to 0 bases, leaving 8 bases not matched to a gene.

This chain connects TRBV7-3 to TRBJ2-1; D uncertain. CDR1 is SGHTA, CDR2 FQGTGA, per germline. The CDR3 has 15 amino acids. V shed 2 bases and J shed 7 bases, with 15 bases lying between them. The CDR3 bases are TGTGCCAGCAGCTTAGACGGAATTCCAGGAAATGAGCAGTTCTTC. Translating gives CASSLDGIPGNEQFF.

V usage is TRBV27 and J usage is TRBJ2-5; TRBD1 matches 10 bases. The trim removed 5 bases at V and 4 bases at J, leaving 13 bases unmatched. CDR1 and CDR2 (germline): MNHEY, SMNVEV (reference sequence). This CDR3 region has 17 residues. The chain's CDR3 is CASSPNSPGQGIETQYF. The CDR3 coding sequence is TGTGCCAGCAGTCCCAATAGCCCGGGACAGGGGATAGAGACCCAGTACTTC.

The V and J genes are TRBV5-4 and TRBJ1-1; TRBD1 is a possible D gene (6 bases). The CDR3 loop spans 14 amino acids. Germline V gene data show CDR1 as SGHNT and CDR2 as YYREEE (reference sequence). Trimming took 4 bases from V and 1 from J, leaving 11 bases between them. The CDR3 loop reads CASSLTGRNTEAFF. The DNA for the CDR3 is TGTGCCAGCAGCCTCACAGGGAGGAACACTGAAGCTTTCTTT.

This chain links TRBV10-3 with TRBJ1-3, with 8 positions matching TRBD1. This CDR3 has 15 residues. After removal of 2 bases from V and 5 bases from J, the junction contained 5 bases not matched to a gene. CDR1 is ENHRY and CDR2 is SYGVKD in the germline V gene. In nucleotides, the CDR3 is TGTGCCATCAGTGAGGACAGGGGCAACCGAAACACCATATATTTT. It yields the protein CAISEDRGNRNTIYF.

The chain is built from TRBV6-1 and TRBJ2-7; D uncertain. Germline V lookup: CDR1 MNHNS, CDR2 SASEGT. The CDR3 contains 11 residues. Trimming took 5 bases from V and 3 from J, leaving 5 bases between them. The CDR3 DNA reads TGTGCCAGCAGTACCGGCTACGAGCAGTACTTC. This sequence encodes CASSTGYEQYF.